Presented here are 23 T cell receptor beta chains from one specimen sequenced in a study of pediatric ulcerative colitis. During colonoscopy, one to two rectal pinch biopsies were collected. Assay: immunoSEQ multiplex PCR; the TCRdb copy retains only in-frame clones and omits some. The sample has 40,000 to 60,000 clones, more than 60% seen once; the top ten hold under 4%. Sequences were obtained from gut tissue. All receptors derive from a girl under 18 with moderate ulcerative colitis.

V and J are TRBV7-9 and TRBJ2-1, with 11 positions matching TRBD1. Per the germline V gene, CDR1 is SEHNR and CDR2 is FQNEAQ (reference sequence). The CDR3 extends over 17 amino acids. The trim removed 5 bases at V and 8 bases at J, leaving 14 bases unmatched. CDR3 DNA: TGTGCCAGCAGCCGAGGACAGGGGGCATTCGTTTTTGATGAGCAGTTCTTC. Translation gives CASSRGQGAFVFDEQFF.

The chain employs TRBV29-1 and TRBJ2-5; a weak D match, TRBD1 (6 bases). Germline-derived CDR1 and CDR2 are SQVTM and ANQGSEA. Deletions cut 5 bases from V and 4 bases from J, with 8 bases between. The CDR3 is made up of 11 amino acids. As DNA, the CDR3 is TGCAGCGTTTTAGGGGGAGAGACCCAGTACTTC. Translation: CSVLGGETQYF.

This chain connects TRBV30 to TRBJ1-1; possibly TRBD1 for D (6 bases). This CDR3 has 15 residues. V lost 1 base and J lost 3, with 15 bases in between. Per germline, CDR1 GTSNPN and CDR2 SVGIG (reference sequence). The CDR3 coding sequence is TGTGCCTGGAGTGAGGGGGGCGGACCATACACTGAAGCTTTCTTT. Its translation is CAWSEGGGPYTEAFF.

The V and J genes are TRBV7-2 and TRBJ1-2; D is unclear. The CDR3 runs 13 residues. Germline-derived CDR1 and CDR2 are SGHTA and FQGNSA. The germline V and J ends were trimmed by 5 bases and 11 bases, with 18 bases remaining between them. The CDR3 is CASSPLKRSGYTF. The CDR3 DNA reads TGTGCCAGCAGCCCACTGAAGCGAAGCGGATACACCTTC.

This clone has more than one count but fewer than ten. The chain links TRBV29-1 to TRBJ1-4; tentative D call: TRBD1 (5 bases). V shed 5 bases and J shed 1 base, with 14 bases lying between them. The CDR3 contains 15 residues. Germline CDR1 and CDR2: SQVTM and ANQGSEA. CDR3 sequence reads: CSVSPWGGTNEKLFF. The DNA for the CDR3 is TGCAGCGTTTCCCCTTGGGGGGGAACTAATGAAAAACTGTTTTTT.

The CDR3 sequence: CASKTGEYEQYF. CDR3 DNA: TGTGCCAGCAAGACGGGAGAGTACGAGCAGTACTTC. The genes are TRBV6-5 and TRBJ2-7; a possible D gene is TRBD2 (6 bases). This CDR3 spans 12 amino acids. The V end lost 7 bases, the J end lost 4 bases, and 11 bases lay between the germline ends. Germline-derived CDR1 and CDR2 are MNHEY and SVGAGI.

The chain employs TRBV30 and TRBJ2-5; the match to TRBD2 covers 15 bases. The V gene end was trimmed by 5 bases and the J gene end by 5 bases; junction bases not matched to a gene: 9. Germline-derived CDR1 and CDR2 are GTSNPN and SVGIG (reference sequence). The CDR3 is 16 residues long. The CDR3: CAWGLAGGTIRETQYF. The CDR3 DNA sequence: TGTGCCTGGGGACTAGCGGGGGGGACCATTCGGGAGACCCAGTACTTC.

The chain combines TRBV5-5 with TRBJ2-7; tentatively, D is TRBD2 (5 bases). Trimming cost V 4 bases and J 3 bases, with 8 bases left between them. Germline V CDR1 and CDR2: SGHKS, YYEKEE (reference sequence). This CDR3 region has 12 residues. The CDR3 sequence: CASSPGIYEQYF. CDR3 sequence (DNA): TGTGCCAGCAGCCCGGGGATCTACGAGCAGTACTTC.

In its sample, this clone was seen once. V and J are TRBV9 and TRBJ2-7; tentative D call: TRBD1 (5 bases). Trimming stripped 4 bases from V and 0 bases from J, with 11 bases between. Germline CDR1 is SGDLS and CDR2 is YYNGEE. This CDR3 is 14 amino acids long. CDR3 in amino acids: CASSPRTRSYEQYF. CDR3 sequence (DNA): TGTGCCAGCAGCCCCCGGACACGCTCCTACGAGCAGTACTTC.

The V and J genes are TRBV6-6 and TRBJ1-1; 7 bases agree with TRBD1. The germline V gene has CDR1 MNHNY and CDR2 SVGAGI (reference sequence). V shed 7 bases, J shed 3 bases, and the junction held 11 bases outside the gene matches. The CDR3 consists of 15 residues. The CDR3: CASTLQGGVDTEAFF. DNA of the CDR3: TGTGCCAGCACCCTCCAAGGGGGCGTGGACACTGAAGCTTTCTTT.

The rearrangement joins TRBV7-9 to TRBJ2-5; no clear D. The CDR3 has 14 amino acids. Germline assignment: CDR1 SEHNR and CDR2 FQNEAQ (reference sequence). Trimming pared 5 bases from V and 5 bases from J, leaving 15 bases between. This chain's CDR3 is CASSPRANKETQYF. DNA for the CDR3: TGTGCCAGCAGCCCCCGGGCCAACAAGGAGACCCAGTACTTC.

The table lists this clone with a few counts. The gene calls are TRBV6-1 and TRBJ1-1; 7 bases line up with TRBD1. This CDR3 comprises 12 residues. CDR1 is MNHNS, CDR2 SASEGT, per germline. The J segment lost 8 bases and the V segment lost 6 bases, leaving 6 bases of the junction unmatched. CDR3 in DNA: TGTGCCAGCAGCCAGGACAGGTCCGAAGCTTTCTTT. Translation: CASSQDRSEAFF.

The chain employs TRBV29-1 and TRBJ2-3; a possible D gene is TRBD2 (6 bases). Germline CDR1 SQVTM, CDR2 ANQGSEA. Trimming took 6 bases from V and 5 from J, leaving 9 bases between them. The CDR3 sequence is 11 residues long. The CDR3 sequence is CSVTGGDTQYF. For the CDR3, the DNA is TGCAGCGTCACCGGGGGAGATACGCAGTATTTT.

The V gene is TRBV5-1, the J gene TRBJ2-5; TRBD1 agrees at 7 bases. Trimming removed 4 bases from V and 2 bases from J; junction bases left unmatched: 5. CDR3 length: 14 residues. Germline V gene sequence: CDR1 SGHRS, CDR2 YFSETQ. The CDR3 coding sequence is TGCGCCAGCAGCCTAGGGACAGCTCAAGAGACCCAGTACTTC. Protein sequence: CASSLGTAQETQYF.

The chain combines TRBV7-3 with TRBJ1-2; D uncertain. From germline, CDR1 is SGHTA and CDR2 FQGTGA. This CDR3 has 17 amino acids. V dropped 0 bases and J dropped 6 bases, with 20 bases sitting between them. The CDR3 spells CASSLTYHGGPFDGYTF. The DNA of the CDR3 is TGTGCCAGCAGCTTAACATACCACGGCGGGCCCTTTGATGGCTACACCTTC.

The chain carries TRBV6-1 and TRBJ1-2, with D tentatively TRBD1 (5 bases). V shed 6 bases and J shed 2 bases, with 10 bases lying between them. This CDR3 region has 13 residues. The germline CDR1 and CDR2 sequences are MNHNS and SASEGT. CDR3 nucleotides: TGTGCCAGCAGGACAGCTTCCAACTATGGCTACACCTTC. Translating gives CASRTASNYGYTF.

This clone has just a few counts. The J gene is TRBJ1-6, the V gene TRBV6-6; no firm D call. V lost 11 bases and J 6 bases, leaving 11 bases between the germline ends. The CDR3 has 12 residues. Germline V gives CDR1 MNHNY, CDR2 SVGAGI (reference sequence). DNA for the CDR3: TGTGCCGGCTCGGGGAGTAATTCACCCCTCCACTTT. Protein sequence: CAGSGSNSPLHF.

The chain recombines TRBV4-2 with TRBJ2-7, with D unresolved. This CDR3 has 13 residues. Trimming left V 4 bases short and J 3 bases short, with 10 bases between. Germline lookup yields CDR1 LGHNA and CDR2 YNFKEQ. The CDR3 here is CASSPYVNYEQYF. As DNA, the CDR3 is TGTGCCAGCAGCCCCTATGTCAACTACGAGCAGTACTTC.

V usage is TRBV2 and J usage is TRBJ1-3; D is ambiguous. The CDR3 spans 16 residues. CDR1 is SNHLY, CDR2 FYNNEI, per germline. Trimming stripped 3 bases from V and 0 bases from J, with 12 bases between. For the CDR3, the DNA is TGTGCCAGCAGTGAGCAGCAAATTCACTCTGGAAACACCATATATTTT. Translating it yields CASSEQQIHSGNTIYF.

The CDR3: CAWSVRLFNNYGYTF. CDR3 DNA: TGTGCCTGGAGTGTACGGCTTTTTAATAACTATGGCTACACCTTC. The J gene is TRBJ1-2, the V gene TRBV30; unclear D gene. V was trimmed by 0 bases and J by 1 base, leaving 12 bases between them. This CDR3 comprises 15 residues. Germline V gene sequence: CDR1 GTSNPN, CDR2 SVGIG (reference sequence).

The chain uses TRBV19 and TRBJ1-1; 7 bases line up with TRBD1. Trimming cost V 3 bases and J 1 base; bases outside gene matches: 2. This CDR3 spans 14 amino acids. CDR1 and CDR2 from the germline V gene are LNHDA and SQIVND (reference sequence). CDR3 region: CASSIDRANTEAFF. CDR3 bases: TGTGCCAGTAGTATTGACAGGGCGAACACTGAAGCTTTCTTT.

The rearrangement uses TRBV6-1 and TRBJ2-7; TRBD2 matches 11 bases. J was trimmed by 5 bases and V by 7 bases; bases with no gene match: 7. CDR1 and CDR2 (germline): MNHNS, SASEGT. The CDR3 is 14 amino acids. The CDR3 is CASTVSGGAHEQYF. The CDR3 nucleotides are TGTGCCAGCACCGTTAGCGGGGGGGCCCACGAGCAGTACTTC.

The chain is built from TRBV5-8 and TRBJ1-1; maybe TRBD1 (5 bases). The CDR3 length is 15 residues. V was clipped by 3 bases and J by 6 bases, with 18 bases between them. Looked up from germline, CDR1 is SGHTS and CDR2 is YDEGEE. CDR3 sequence (DNA): TGTGCCAGCAGCTCGGGCCGGCAGGGTTTGGCTGAAGCTTTCTTT. Translated: CASSSGRQGLAEAFF.